This T cell receptor (beta chain) came from a study of cytomegalovirus exposure and HLA in healthy donors. Study as a whole: Among around 400 genotyped donors, around 80% fell in the Caucasian-associated ancestry cluster.

60 Vbeta and 13 Jbeta primers were used in PCR. Repertoires were generated with immunoSEQ multiplex PCR, while TCRdb's copy carries only in-frame clones and drops some. The table lists 200,000 or so clones, about 90% of them singletons, with about 1.2% in the top ten. V was clipped by 5 bases and J by 0 bases; unmatched bases: 18. Germline CDR1 reads PRHDT; CDR2 reads FYEKMQ (reference sequence). This CDR3 comprises 20 residues. The sequenced sample consisted of PBMCs. This clonotype originated in a man in his thirties or forties in good health and CMV-seronegative. The rearrangement uses TRBV13 and TRBJ1-3; the match to TRBD1 covers 8 bases. The CDR3 region has the DNA TGTGCCAGCAGCGGCCTTCCGGGACAGGCTTTAACGACCTCTGGAAACACCATATATTTT. Encoded protein: CASSGLPGQALTTSGNTIYF. Complete variable domain (other parts from reference TRBV13 and TRBJ1-3): AAGVIQSPRHLIKEKRETATLKCYPIPRHDTVYWYQQGPGQDPQFLISFYEKMQSDKGSIPDRFSAQQFSDYHSELNMSSLELGDSALYFCASSGLPGQALTTSGNTIYFGEGSWLTVV.